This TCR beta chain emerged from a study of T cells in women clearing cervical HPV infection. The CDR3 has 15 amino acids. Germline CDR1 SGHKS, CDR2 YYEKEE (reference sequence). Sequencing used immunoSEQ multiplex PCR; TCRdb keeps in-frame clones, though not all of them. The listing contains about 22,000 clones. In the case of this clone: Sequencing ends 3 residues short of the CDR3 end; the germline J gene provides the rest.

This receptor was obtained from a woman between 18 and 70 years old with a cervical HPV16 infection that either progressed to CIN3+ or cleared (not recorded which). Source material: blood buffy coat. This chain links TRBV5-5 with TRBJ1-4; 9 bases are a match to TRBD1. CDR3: CASSGTGGNNSPLFF. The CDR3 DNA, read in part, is TGTGCCAGCAGCGGCACAGGGGGCAATAATTCACCA.